This TCR beta chain appears in the sequencing data of a study of CD8+CD57+ T cells in acquired aplastic anemia. Regarding this clonotype: One end of the junction fails to match germline, which may point to a read error.

The CDR3 contains 14 residues. Germline assignment: CDR1 MNHNS and CDR2 SASEGT. Patients picked for sequencing had shown CD8+CD57+ cell expansion detected by flow cytometry. TCR beta VDJ combinations and CDR3 sequences were profiled from genomic DNA. A single record per CDR3 protein comes from TCRdb applying MiXCR to the reads. Of approximately 470,000 distinct CDR3 sequences listed, 25% to 40% are singletons. Sequenced: sorted CD4+, CD8+, or CD8+CD57+ T cells (not recorded which) from PBMCs. This rearrangement joins TRBV6-1 to TRBJ2-3; 8 nucleotides agree with TRBD2. The sequence came from a human donor with aplastic anemia. The CDR3 sequence is CASSLTSGTDAQYF. In DNA, the CDR3 is TGTGCCAGCAGCCTTACTAGCGGCACAGATGCGCAGTATTTT.